The following is a T cell receptor beta chain sequence with its context. Original processing notes: Amplification with reference gene primers provided the estimates of nucleated cell counts. The protocol was immunoSEQ multiplex PCR, while the TCRdb copy is restricted to in-frame clones and leaves out a portion. V and J calls and clone size are given by that table; D and trimming were obtained from the DNA. The repertoire has fewer than 200,000 clones, roughly 86% of them found once; the top ten carry 1.5% to 2%. Per germline, CDR1 SGHTA and CDR2 FQGNSA. The CDR3 length is 15 residues. Trimming pared 5 bases from V and 5 bases from J, leaving 16 bases between. This entry belongs to a study of blood T cell repertoires in COVID-19.

This sequence originates from a woman aged 45-59 years with acute or convalescent COVID-19. The chain joins TRBV7-2 to TRBJ1-5, with TRBD1 as a possible D gene (6 bases). The sequenced sample was peripheral blood. Here the CDR3 reads CASSTQGFRDQPQHF. In nucleotides, the CDR3 is TGTGCCAGCAGCACCCAGGGGTTCAGGGATCAGCCCCAGCATTTT.